What follows is one TCR beta chain and its context. Its antigen is not identified. The data were obtained in a study of OX40 agonist ivuxolimab in advanced cancers. Study-wide points: The study found that CD8+ T cells averaged more expanded clones than CD4+.

The CDR3 totals 15 residues. Germline lookup yields CDR1 SGHDT and CDR2 YYEEEE. V dropped 4 bases and J dropped 8; count of bases not matched to a gene: 9. Clones were read by immunoSEQ multiplex PCR, and TCRdb kept only the in-frame ones, dropping some. The repertoire holds approximately 22,000 clones, with more than 65% as singletons. The V and J genes are TRBV5-6 and TRBJ2-3, with 11 bases fitting TRBD2. The receptor was isolated from an adult with an advanced solid tumor such as melanoma, head and neck, liver or kidney cancer. The source material was CD4+ or CD8+ T cells sorted from blood, sampled in a trial of the OX40 agonist ivuxolimab. The DNA of the CDR3 is TGTGCCAGCAGCCACGGACTAGCGGGCGCGGGTACGCAGTATTTT. The encoded protein is CASSHGLAGAGTQYF. The full variable domain, rest sourced from reference TRBV5-6 and TRBJ2-3, is DAGVTQSPTHLIKTRGQQVTLRCSPKSGHDTVSWYQQALGQGPQFIFQYYEEEERQRGNFPDRFSGHQFPNYSSELNVNALLLGDSALYLCASSHGLAGAGTQYFGPGTRLTVL.